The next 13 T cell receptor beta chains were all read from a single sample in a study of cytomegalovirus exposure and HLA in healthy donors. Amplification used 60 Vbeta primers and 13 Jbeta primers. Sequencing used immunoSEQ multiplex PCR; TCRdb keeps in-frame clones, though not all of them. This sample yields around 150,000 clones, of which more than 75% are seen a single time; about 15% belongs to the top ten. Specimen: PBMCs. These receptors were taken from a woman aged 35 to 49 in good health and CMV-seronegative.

CDR3 nucleotides: TGTGCCAGCAGCTTTGCGTACCAAGAGACCCAGTACTTC. This encodes CASSFAYQETQYF. This sequence joins TRBV5-6 and TRBJ2-5; D unclear. The CDR3 runs 13 residues. Trimming shortened V by 2 bases and J by 0 bases, and 5 bases separated the two germline ends. The V gene's germline CDR1 is SGHDT and CDR2 YYEEEE.

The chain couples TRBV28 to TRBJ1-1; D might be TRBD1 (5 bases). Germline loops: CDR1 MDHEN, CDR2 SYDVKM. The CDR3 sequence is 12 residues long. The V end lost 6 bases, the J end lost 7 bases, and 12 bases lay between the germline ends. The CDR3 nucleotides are TGTGCCAGCAGGAACCCCGACAGTGAAGCTTTCTTT. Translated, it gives CASRNPDSEAFF.

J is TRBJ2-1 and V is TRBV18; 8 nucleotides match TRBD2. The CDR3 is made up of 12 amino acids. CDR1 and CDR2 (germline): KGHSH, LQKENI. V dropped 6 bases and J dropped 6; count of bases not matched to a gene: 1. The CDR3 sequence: CASSGTSNEQFF. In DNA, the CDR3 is TGTGCCAGCTCCGGGACTAGCAATGAGCAGTTCTTC.

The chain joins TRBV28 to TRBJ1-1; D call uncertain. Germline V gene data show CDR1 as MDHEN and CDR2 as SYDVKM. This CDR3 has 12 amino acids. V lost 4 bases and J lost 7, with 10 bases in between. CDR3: CASSSVGGEAFF. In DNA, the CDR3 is TGTGCCAGCAGTTCGGTAGGAGGTGAAGCTTTCTTT.

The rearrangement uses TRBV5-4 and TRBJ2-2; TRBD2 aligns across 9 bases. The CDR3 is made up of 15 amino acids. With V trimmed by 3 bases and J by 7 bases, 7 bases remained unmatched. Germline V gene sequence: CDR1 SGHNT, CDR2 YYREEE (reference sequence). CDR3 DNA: TGTGCCAGCAGCTGGGGACTAGCCCTAAGCGGGGAGCTGTTTTTT. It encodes CASSWGLALSGELFF.

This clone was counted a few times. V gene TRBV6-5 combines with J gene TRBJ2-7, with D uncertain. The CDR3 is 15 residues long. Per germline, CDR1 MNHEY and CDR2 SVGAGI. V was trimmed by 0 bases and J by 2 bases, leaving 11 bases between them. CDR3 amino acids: CASSYSPGLPYEQYF. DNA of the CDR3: TGTGCCAGCAGTTACTCTCCAGGCCTTCCCTACGAGCAGTACTTC.

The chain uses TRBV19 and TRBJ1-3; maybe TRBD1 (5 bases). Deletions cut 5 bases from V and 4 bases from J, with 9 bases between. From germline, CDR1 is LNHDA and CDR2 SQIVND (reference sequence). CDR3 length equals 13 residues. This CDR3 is CASSAGTGNTIYF. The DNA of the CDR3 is TGTGCCAGTAGTGCGGGGACGGGAAACACCATATATTTT.

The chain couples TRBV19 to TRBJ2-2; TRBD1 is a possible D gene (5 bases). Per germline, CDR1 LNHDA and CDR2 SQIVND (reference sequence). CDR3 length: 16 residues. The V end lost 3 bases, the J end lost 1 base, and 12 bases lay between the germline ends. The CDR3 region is CASSIERGWNTGELFF. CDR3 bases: TGTGCCAGTAGTATTGAAAGGGGCTGGAACACCGGGGAGCTGTTTTTT.

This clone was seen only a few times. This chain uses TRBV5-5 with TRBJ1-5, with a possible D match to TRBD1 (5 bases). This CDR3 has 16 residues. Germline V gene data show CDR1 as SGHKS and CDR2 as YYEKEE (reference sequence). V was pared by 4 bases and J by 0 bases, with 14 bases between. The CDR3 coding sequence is TGTGCCAGCAGCATGGGGCCCCAGGTTAGCAATCAGCCCCAGCATTTT. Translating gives CASSMGPQVSNQPQHF. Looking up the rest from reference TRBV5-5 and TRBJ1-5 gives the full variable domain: DAGVTQSPTHLIKTRGQQVTLRCSPISGHKSVSWYQQVLGQGPQFIFQYYEKEERGRGNFPDRFSARQFPNYSSELNVNALLLGDSALYLCASSMGPQVSNQPQHFGDGTRLSIL.

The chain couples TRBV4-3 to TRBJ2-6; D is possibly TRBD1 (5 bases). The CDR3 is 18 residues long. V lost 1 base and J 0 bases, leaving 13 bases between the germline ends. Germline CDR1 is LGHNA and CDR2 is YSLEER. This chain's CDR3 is CASSQGSRVNSGANVLTF. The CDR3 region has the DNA TGCGCCAGCAGCCAAGGTTCCAGGGTTAACTCTGGGGCCAACGTCCTGACTTTC.

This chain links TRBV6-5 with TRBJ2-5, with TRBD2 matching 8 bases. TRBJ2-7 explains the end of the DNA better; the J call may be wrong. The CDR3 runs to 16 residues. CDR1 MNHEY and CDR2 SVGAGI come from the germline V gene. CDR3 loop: CASRYEAGGGSHEQYF. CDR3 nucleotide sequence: TGTGCCAGCAGATACGAGGCCGGCGGGGGGAGTCACGAGCAGTACTTC.

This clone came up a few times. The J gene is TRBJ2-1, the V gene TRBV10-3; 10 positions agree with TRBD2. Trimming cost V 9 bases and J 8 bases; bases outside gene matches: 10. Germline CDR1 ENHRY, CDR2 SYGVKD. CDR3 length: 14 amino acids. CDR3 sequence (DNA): TGTGCCATGAGCGGGGGGGCCGAATCCGATGAGCAGTTCTTC. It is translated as CAMSGGAESDEQFF.

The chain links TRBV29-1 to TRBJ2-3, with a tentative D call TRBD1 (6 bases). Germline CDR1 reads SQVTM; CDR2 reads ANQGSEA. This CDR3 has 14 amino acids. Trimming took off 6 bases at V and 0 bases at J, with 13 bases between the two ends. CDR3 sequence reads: CSVVGTQSTDTQYF. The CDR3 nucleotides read TGCAGCGTCGTCGGGACACAAAGCACAGATACGCAGTATTTT.